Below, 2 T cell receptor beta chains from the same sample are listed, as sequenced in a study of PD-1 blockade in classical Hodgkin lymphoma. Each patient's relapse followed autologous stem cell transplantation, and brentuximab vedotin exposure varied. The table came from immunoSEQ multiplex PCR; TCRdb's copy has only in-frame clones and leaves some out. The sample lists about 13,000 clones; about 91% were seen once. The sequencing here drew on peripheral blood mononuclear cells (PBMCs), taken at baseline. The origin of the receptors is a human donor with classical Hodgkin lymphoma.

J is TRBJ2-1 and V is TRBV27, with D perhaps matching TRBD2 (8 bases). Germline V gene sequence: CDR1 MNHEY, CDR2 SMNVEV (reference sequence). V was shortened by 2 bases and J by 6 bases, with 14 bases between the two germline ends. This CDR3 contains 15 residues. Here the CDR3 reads CASSLRGRGANEQFF. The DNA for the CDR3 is TGTGCCAGCAGTTTAAGGGGGCGGGGGGCCAATGAGCAGTTCTTC.

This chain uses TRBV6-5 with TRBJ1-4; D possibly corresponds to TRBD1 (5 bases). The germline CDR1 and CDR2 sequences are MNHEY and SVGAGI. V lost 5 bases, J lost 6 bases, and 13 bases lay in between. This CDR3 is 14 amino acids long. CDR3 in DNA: TGTGCCAGCAGTAGCGGGACGTCCTATGAAAAACTGTTTTTT. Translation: CASSSGTSYEKLFF.